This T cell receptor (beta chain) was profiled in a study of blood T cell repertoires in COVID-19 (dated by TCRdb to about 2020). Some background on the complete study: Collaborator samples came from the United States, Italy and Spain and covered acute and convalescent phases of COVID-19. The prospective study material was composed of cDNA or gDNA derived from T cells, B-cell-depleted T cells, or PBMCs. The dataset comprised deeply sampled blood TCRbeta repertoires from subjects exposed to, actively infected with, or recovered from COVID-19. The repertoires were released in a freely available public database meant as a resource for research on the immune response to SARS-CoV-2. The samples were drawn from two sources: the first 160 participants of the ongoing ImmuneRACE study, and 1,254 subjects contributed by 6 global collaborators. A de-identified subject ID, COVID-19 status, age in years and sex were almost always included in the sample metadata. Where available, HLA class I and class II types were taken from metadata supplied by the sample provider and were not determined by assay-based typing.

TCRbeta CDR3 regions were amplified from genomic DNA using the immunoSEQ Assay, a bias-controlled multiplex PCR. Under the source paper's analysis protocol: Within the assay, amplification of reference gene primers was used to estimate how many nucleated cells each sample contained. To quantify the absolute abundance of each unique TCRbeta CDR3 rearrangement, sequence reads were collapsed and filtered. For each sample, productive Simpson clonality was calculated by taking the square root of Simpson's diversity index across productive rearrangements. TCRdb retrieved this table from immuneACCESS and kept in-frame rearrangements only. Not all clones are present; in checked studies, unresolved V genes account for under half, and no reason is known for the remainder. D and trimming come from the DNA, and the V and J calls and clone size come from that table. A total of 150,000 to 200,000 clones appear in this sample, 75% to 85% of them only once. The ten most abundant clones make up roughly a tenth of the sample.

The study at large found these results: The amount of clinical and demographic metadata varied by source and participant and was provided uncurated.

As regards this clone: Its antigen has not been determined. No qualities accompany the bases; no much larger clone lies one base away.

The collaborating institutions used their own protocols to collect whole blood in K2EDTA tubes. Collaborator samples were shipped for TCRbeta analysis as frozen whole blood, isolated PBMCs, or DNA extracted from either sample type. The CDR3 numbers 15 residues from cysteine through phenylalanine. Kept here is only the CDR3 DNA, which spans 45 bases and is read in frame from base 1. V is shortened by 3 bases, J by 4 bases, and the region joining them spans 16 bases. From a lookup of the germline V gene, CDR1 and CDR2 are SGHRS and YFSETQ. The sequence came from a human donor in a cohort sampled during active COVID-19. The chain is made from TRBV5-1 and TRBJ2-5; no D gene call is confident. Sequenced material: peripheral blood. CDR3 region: CASSSTLSAGETQYF. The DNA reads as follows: TGCGCCAGCAGCTCGACTCTATCTGCTGGAGAGACCCAGTACTTC.